This T cell receptor (beta chain) stems from a study of blood T cell repertoires in COVID-19. Study background: Sites in the United States, Italy and Spain provided acute and convalescent COVID-19 samples. PBMCs, B-cell-depleted T cells, or T cells provided the cDNA or gDNA that made up the material.

This clone was recorded once. Germline values: CDR1 MNHNS, CDR2 SASEGT. Trimming took 3 bases from V and 2 from J, leaving 10 bases between them. This CDR3 contains 14 residues. As originally analysed: Amplified reference gene primers provided the basis for estimating nucleated cell counts. Assay: immunoSEQ multiplex PCR; the TCRdb copy retains only in-frame clones and omits some. V and J calls and clone size are given by that table; D and trimming were obtained from the DNA. The data show approximately 140,000 clones, around 87% seen once. Sequencing was done on a sample of peripheral blood. The chain links TRBV6-1 to TRBJ1-1; no clear D gene. This clonotype was obtained from a man in his 70s with active COVID-19. CDR3 sequence (DNA): TGTGCCAGCAGTGAGGGCAGACCCAACACTGAAGCTTTCTTT. Its protein product is CASSEGRPNTEAFF.